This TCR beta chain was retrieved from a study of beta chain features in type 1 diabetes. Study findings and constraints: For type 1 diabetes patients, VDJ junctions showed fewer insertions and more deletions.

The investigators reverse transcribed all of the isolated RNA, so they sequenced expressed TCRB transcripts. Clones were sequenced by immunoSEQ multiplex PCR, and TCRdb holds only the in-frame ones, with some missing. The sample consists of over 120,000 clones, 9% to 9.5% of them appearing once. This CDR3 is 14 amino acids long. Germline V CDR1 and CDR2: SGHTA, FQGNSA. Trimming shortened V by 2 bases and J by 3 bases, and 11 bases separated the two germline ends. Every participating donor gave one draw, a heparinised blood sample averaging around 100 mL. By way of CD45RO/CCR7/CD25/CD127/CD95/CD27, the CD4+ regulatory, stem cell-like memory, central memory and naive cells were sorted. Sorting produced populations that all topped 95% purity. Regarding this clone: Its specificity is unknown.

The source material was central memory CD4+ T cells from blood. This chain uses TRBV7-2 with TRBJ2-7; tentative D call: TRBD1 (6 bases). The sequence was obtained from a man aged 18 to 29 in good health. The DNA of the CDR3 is TGTGCCAGCAGCTTACCAGGACAGCGCTACGAGCAGTACTTC. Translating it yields CASSLPGQRYEQYF.